The 26 T cell receptor beta chains presented below share a single source sample, sequenced in a study of T-cell memory formation after mild COVID-19. From the 5' RACE reads, TCRdb called clonotypes with MiXCR, one entry per CDR3 protein. The sample carries over 120,000 distinct CDR3 sequences, 15% to 20% recorded once. Sequences were obtained from PBMCs or a T cell subset sorted from them (not recorded which). These receptors originate from an adult woman who had mild COVID-19 (a few samples of this study predate the infection). Cell type and time point are not known.

V gene TRBV7-2 combines with J gene TRBJ1-3; maybe TRBD1 (6 bases). Per the germline V gene, CDR1 is SGHTA and CDR2 is FQGNSA. V lost 5 bases to trimming and J lost 7 bases, with 12 bases between them. The CDR3 has 13 residues. This chain's CDR3 is CASSPGGPNTIYF. The CDR3 nucleotides read TGTGCCAGCAGCCCCGGGGGGCCGAACACCATATATTTT.

The rearrangement joins TRBV5-6 to TRBJ2-7, with a tentative D call TRBD2 (5 bases). V was cut by 2 bases and J by 7 bases, with 19 bases left in between. The germline CDR1 and CDR2 sequences are SGHDT and YYEEEE. This CDR3 contains 15 residues. The CDR3 sequence: CASSLKGTGSLEQYF. CDR3 coding DNA: TGTGCCAGCAGCTTAAAGGGTACGGGGAGCTTGGAGCAGTACTTC.

V usage is TRBV19 and J usage is TRBJ2-7, with TRBD1 matching over 7 bases. The CDR3 totals 14 residues. Germline trimming cut 7 bases from V and 0 bases from J; bases unmatched to any gene: 6. The germline CDR1 and CDR2 sequences are LNHDA and SQIVND (reference sequence). CDR3 coding DNA: TGTGCCAGTAAACCTCGGGACAGCTCCTACGAGCAGTACTTC. Residues: CASKPRDSSYEQYF.

This clonotype was recorded a few times. DNA of the CDR3: TGCAGTGCAAGCCCTAGCGGGGGGAACTACGAGCAGTACTTC. Translation: CSASPSGGNYEQYF. V and J are TRBV20-1 and TRBJ2-7; 11 bases fit TRBD2. Trimming cost V 6 bases and J 3 bases; bases outside gene matches: 7. Looked up from germline, CDR1 is DFQATT and CDR2 is SNEGSKA (reference sequence). The CDR3 is 14 residues long.

The chain couples TRBV7-2 to TRBJ1-2, with TRBD1 identical over 8 bases. Trimming cost V 1 base and J 4 bases; bases outside gene matches: 2. Germline V CDR1 and CDR2: SGHTA, FQGNSA. The CDR3 runs to 14 residues. CDR3 coding DNA: TGTGCCAGCAGCTTAGGGACAGGGCTCTATGGCTACACCTTC. Translating gives CASSLGTGLYGYTF. Full variable domain (missing parts from reference TRBV7-2 and TRBJ1-2): GAGVSQSPSNKVTEKGKDVELRCDPISGHTALYWYRQSLGQGLEFLIYFQGNSAPDKSGLPSDRFSAERTGGSVSTLTIQRTQQEDSAVYLCASSLGTGLYGYTFGSGTRLTVV.

The gene calls are TRBV3-1 and TRBJ2-2; D is perhaps TRBD2 (6 bases). With 4 bases removed from V and 7 bases from J, the gap between germline ends came to 13 bases. The CDR3 length is 14 residues. Per germline, CDR1 LGHDT and CDR2 YNNKEL (reference sequence). The CDR3 nucleotides are TGTGCCAGCAGCCCAGTACGGGAGCGCGGGGAGCTGTTTTTT. Its protein is CASSPVRERGELFF.

This clonotype was counted a few times. The chain carries TRBV5-1 and TRBJ2-3; D not resolved. The CDR3 is 15 amino acids. Trimming removed 0 bases from V and 1 base from J, with 9 bases in between. Germline V gene sequence: CDR1 SGHRS, CDR2 YFSETQ. CDR3 amino acids: CASSLGRSRTDTQYF. CDR3 DNA sequence: TGCGCCAGCAGCTTGGGGCGATCTCGCACAGATACGCAGTATTTT.

The V and J genes are TRBV2 and TRBJ2-7; TRBD1 agrees at 11 bases. Germline V gives CDR1 SNHLY, CDR2 FYNNEI. Trimming at V came to 7 bases and at J to 8 bases, leaving 10 bases not matched to a gene. This CDR3 comprises 14 residues. CDR3: CASNGGQGGLKQYF. DNA of the CDR3: TGTGCCAGCAACGGGGGACAGGGGGGTTTAAAGCAGTACTTC.

J is TRBJ2-5 and V is TRBV11-2, with 10 nucleotides matching TRBD1. The CDR3 is made up of 14 amino acids. Germline trimming cut 3 bases from V and 4 bases from J; bases unmatched to any gene: 2. Germline CDR1 reads SGHAT; CDR2 reads FQNNGV. CDR3 sequence reads: CASSFRTGGETQYF. The CDR3 bases are TGTGCCAGCAGCTTCAGGACAGGGGGAGAGACCCAGTACTTC.

There are a few counts of this clonotype. The CDR3 bases are TGTGCCAGCAGTTACTCGATCAAGTCCTACGAGCAGTACTTC. This encodes CASSYSIKSYEQYF. The J gene is TRBJ2-7, the V gene TRBV6-5; D unclear. CDR3 length: 14 amino acids. Germline V lookup: CDR1 MNHEY, CDR2 SVGAGI. V was pared by 0 bases and J by 1 base, with 7 bases between.

V usage is TRBV5-1 and J usage is TRBJ2-5; a possible D gene is TRBD2 (6 bases). The CDR3 spans 17 residues. CDR1 and CDR2 from the germline V gene are SGHRS and YFSETQ. V was cut by 3 bases and J by 2 bases, with 20 bases left in between. In nucleotides, the CDR3 is TGCGCCAGCAGCTCCGACACCTTCCTAGCGAGGCAAGAGACCCAGTACTTC. Its translation: CASSSDTFLARQETQYF. Full variable domain (missing parts from reference TRBV5-1 and TRBJ2-5): KAGVTQTPRYLIKTRGQQVTLSCSPISGHRSVSWYQQTPGQGLQFLFEYFSETQRNKGNFPGRFSGRQFSNSRSEMNVSTLELGDSALYLCASSSDTFLARQETQYFGPGTRLLVL.

The table lists this clonotype with a few counts. The V gene is TRBV7-9, the J gene TRBJ2-7; D may be TRBD1 or TRBD2 (5 bases each). The germline V and J ends were trimmed by 5 bases and 1 base, with 15 bases remaining between them. CDR1 and CDR2 from the germline V gene are SEHNR and FQNEAQ (reference sequence). The CDR3 totals 15 residues. The CDR3 region is CASSTNRDRSYEQYF. CDR3 coding DNA: TGTGCCAGCAGCACTAACCGGGACCGGTCCTACGAGCAGTACTTC. The complete variable domain, with remaining parts taken from reference TRBV7-9 and TRBJ2-7, reads DTGVSQNPRHKITKRGQNVTFRCDPISEHNRLYWYRQTLGQGPEFLTYFQNEAQLEKSRLLSDRFSAERPKGSFSTLEIQRTEQGDSAMYLCASSTNRDRSYEQYFGPGTRLTVT.

V is TRBV4-3 and J is TRBJ1-1; D unresolved. Per the germline V gene, CDR1 is LGHNA and CDR2 is YSLEER. Deletions cut 0 bases from V and 5 bases from J, with 13 bases between. This CDR3 spans 15 amino acids. CDR3 bases: TGCGCCAGCAGCCAAGAGTCCGGATGGAGGACTGAAGCTTTCTTT. This translates into CASSQESGWRTEAFF.

This CDR3 reads CASSSGTGGHNEQFF. The CDR3 DNA follows: TGTGCCAGCAGTTCGGGGACAGGGGGACACAATGAGCAGTTCTTC. The chain joins TRBV7-9 to TRBJ2-1; 11 positions match TRBD1. Germline assignment: CDR1 SEHNR and CDR2 FQNEAQ (reference sequence). The J segment lost 5 bases and the V segment lost 6 bases, leaving 6 bases of the junction unmatched. The CDR3 is made up of 15 amino acids.

The table lists this clonotype with a few counts. This chain joins TRBV5-1 and TRBJ2-7; either TRBD1 or TRBD2 may supply D (5 bases each). Trimming removed 4 bases from V and 3 bases from J, with 20 bases in between. The CDR3 loop spans 16 amino acids. Germline lookup yields CDR1 SGHRS and CDR2 YFSETQ. The CDR3, as DNA: TGCGCCAGCAGCCCAGGGACGACAAGGGTCCACTACGAGCAGTACTTC. Protein product: CASSPGTTRVHYEQYF.

The chain links TRBV5-1 to TRBJ2-3, with 8 bases matching TRBD1. Per the germline V gene, CDR1 is SGHRS and CDR2 is YFSETQ. Trimming took 4 bases from V and 4 from J; bases not matched to a gene: 11. The CDR3 spans 16 residues. CDR3 bases: TGCGCCAGCAGCCTCATGACGACAGGGGTGGCAGATACGCAGTATTTT. Residues: CASSLMTTGVADTQYF.

The chain couples TRBV12-3 or TRBV12-4 to TRBJ1-5, with TRBD1 as a possible D gene (5 bases). The CDR3 consists of 15 residues. V dropped 5 bases and J dropped 6 bases, with 17 bases sitting between them. This chain's CDR3 is CASSQTGTSSQPQHF. Written as DNA, the CDR3 is TGTGCCAGCAGTCAGACCGGGACCTCGTCTCAGCCCCAGCATTTT.

This clonotype has a handful of counts. The genes are TRBV20-1 and TRBJ2-2, with TRBD2 as a possible D gene (5 bases). Germline V gene lookup returns CDR1 DFQATT and CDR2 SNEGSKA (reference sequence). V was clipped by 3 bases and J by 6 bases, with 17 bases between them. The CDR3 spans 15 residues. CDR3 loop: CSARGSIGSSGELFF. As DNA, the CDR3 is TGCAGTGCTAGGGGGAGTATAGGCAGTTCCGGGGAGCTGTTTTTT.

The sample holds a few counts of this clonotype. The J gene is TRBJ2-1, the V gene TRBV5-1; 14 nucleotides align to TRBD2. Germline lookup yields CDR1 SGHRS and CDR2 YFSETQ. The J segment lost 10 bases and the V segment lost 4 bases, leaving 7 bases of the junction unmatched. CDR3 length: 15 amino acids. DNA of the CDR3: TGCGCCAGCAGCCCCGGGACTAGCGGGAGTAACGAGCAGTTCTTC. Residues: CASSPGTSGSNEQFF. Variable domain in full (rest from reference TRBV5-1 and TRBJ2-1): KAGVTQTPRYLIKTRGQQVTLSCSPISGHRSVSWYQQTPGQGLQFLFEYFSETQRNKGNFPGRFSGRQFSNSRSEMNVSTLELGDSALYLCASSPGTSGSNEQFFGPGTRLTVL.

The chain uses TRBV20-1 and TRBJ2-7, with a possible D match to TRBD1 (6 bases). Germline CDR1 is DFQATT and CDR2 is SNEGSKA (reference sequence). Trimming removed 1 base from V and 3 bases from J, with 10 bases in between. The CDR3 has 13 residues. The DNA of the CDR3 is TGCAGTGCTAGAGGACAGGCGGGCTACGAGCAGTACTTC. Residues: CSARGQAGYEQYF.

Here the CDR3 DNA reads TGTGCCAGCAGTTTTCCAGGCTCTGGGGCCAACGTCCTGACTTTC. It translates to CASSFPGSGANVLTF. The chain joins TRBV12-3 or TRBV12-4 to TRBJ2-6; D unresolved. The CDR3 runs 15 residues. Trimming cost V 3 bases and J 0 bases, with 6 bases left between them.

This rearrangement joins TRBV7-8 to TRBJ1-2, with no clear D. V lost 6 bases and J lost 0, with 14 bases in between. Germline assignment: CDR1 SGHVS and CDR2 FQNEAQ. This CDR3 contains 15 residues. The CDR3 is CASRLSEGANYGYTF. CDR3 bases: TGTGCCAGCAGGCTATCAGAAGGAGCTAACTATGGCTACACCTTC.

There are a few counts of this clonotype. CDR3 DNA sequence: TGTGCCAGCAGTGAAGCGGCAGGGGGGGGTCCCCAGCATTTT. This sequence encodes CASSEAAGGGPQHF. The chain has TRBV6-1 and TRBJ1-5; 7 positions match TRBD1. Looked up from germline, CDR1 is MNHNS and CDR2 is SASEGT. The J segment lost 10 bases and the V segment lost 0 bases, leaving 6 bases of the junction unmatched. CDR3 length equals 14 residues.

The sample holds a few counts of this clonotype. The chain combines TRBV18 with TRBJ2-1; 10 bases line up with TRBD2. The CDR3 length is 17 residues. J gave up 7 bases and V 2 bases, and 11 bases lay outside the gene matches. The germline V gene has CDR1 KGHSH and CDR2 LQKENI. CDR3 region: CASSPRILAGVTNEQFF. The CDR3 nucleotides read TGTGCCAGCTCACCAAGAATCCTAGCGGGAGTGACGAATGAGCAGTTCTTC.

The rearrangement links TRBV10-3 to TRBJ2-7, with TRBD2 as a possible D gene (7 bases). The ends were cut back, 10 bases at V and 7 bases at J, with 20 bases in the middle. From germline, CDR1 is ENHRY and CDR2 SYGVKD. This CDR3 is 13 amino acids long. Here the CDR3 reads CATNPGGPIEQYF. CDR3 nucleotide sequence: TGTGCCACCAACCCGGGGGGCCCCATAGAGCAGTACTTC.

This clonotype was counted between two and nine times. V usage is TRBV7-2 and J usage is TRBJ2-3, with D hard to call. This CDR3 spans 15 amino acids. The V end was cut by 3 bases, the J end by 0 bases, with 10 bases between. Germline V lookup: CDR1 SGHTA, CDR2 FQGNSA. The CDR3 loop is CASSLGSMSTDTQYF. In DNA, the CDR3 is TGTGCCAGCAGCTTGGGTAGCATGAGCACAGATACGCAGTATTTT. Using reference TRBV7-2 and TRBJ2-3 for the parts outside the CDR3, the full variable domain is GAGVSQSPSNKVTEKGKDVELRCDPISGHTALYWYRQSLGQGLEFLIYFQGNSAPDKSGLPSDRFSAERTGGSVSTLTIQRTQQEDSAVYLCASSLGSMSTDTQYFGPGTRLTVL.